The source of this T cell receptor beta chain is a study of blood T cell repertoires in COVID-19 (dated by TCRdb to 2018 to 2021). Concerning the study at large: Samples from collaborators originated in the United States, Italy and Spain and spanned both the acute and convalescent phases of COVID-19. The material from the prospective study consisted of cDNA or gDNA derived from T cells, B-cell-depleted T cells, or PBMCs. The dataset comprised deeply sampled blood TCRbeta repertoires from subjects exposed to, actively infected with, or recovered from COVID-19. The repertoires were released in a freely available public database meant as a resource for research on the immune response to SARS-CoV-2. The samples were drawn from the first 160 participants of the ongoing ImmuneRACE study and from over a thousand subjects provided by 6 global collaborators. Nearly every sample came with metadata listing a de-identified subject ID, COVID-19 status, age in years and sex. Where available, HLA class I and class II types were taken from metadata supplied by the sample provider and were not determined by assay-based typing. The study at large found these results: Clinical and demographic metadata were provided uncurated, with the amount varying by source and participant.

The immunoSEQ Assay, a bias-controlled multiplex PCR, was used to amplify TCRbeta CDR3 regions from genomic DNA. In the authors' own workflow: The number of nucleated cells in each sample was estimated by amplification of reference gene primers within the assay. To quantify the absolute abundance of each unique TCRbeta CDR3 rearrangement, sequence reads were collapsed and filtered. Productive Simpson clonality was computed per sample as the square root of Simpson's diversity index over productive rearrangements. TCRdb holds this immuneACCESS table with in-frame rearrangements only. Some clones are missing; in checked studies, unresolved V genes explain under half, and the rest has no known cause. Clone size and V and J calls were adopted from that table, with D and trimming inferred from the DNA. Within this sample are some 150,000 clones, with about four fifths of them counted one time only. 0.5% to 0.65% of the sample comes from the top ten.

Sequences KGHSH (CDR1) and LQKENI (CDR2) are obtained from the germline V gene. The CDR3, cysteine through phenylalanine, is 14 amino acids long. Just the 42-base CDR3 DNA is kept, in frame starting at base 1. Cut back by 3 bases and 0 bases, the V and J ends lie 8 bases apart. On this clone itself: The antigen it recognizes is unknown. No base quality information exists; no much larger clone differs at one position.

Collaborating institutions collected whole blood in K2EDTA tubes following their own protocols. For TCRbeta analysis, collaborators shipped samples as frozen whole blood, isolated PBMCs, or DNA extracted from either of those sample types. This receptor was obtained from a man between 60 and 75 years old with acute or convalescent COVID-19. The specimen was peripheral blood. The chain uses TRBV18 and TRBJ1-1, with TRBD1 perhaps the D gene, on 6 matching bases. Here the CDR3 is given as CASSPQGMNTEAFF. The nucleotides read TGTGCCAGCTCACCCCAGGGGATGAACACTGAAGCTTTCTTT.